This TCR beta chain was sequenced during a study of vaccination and CD4 T cells after COVID-19. At the Johns Hopkins FTIC core, DNA taken from cultured CD4+ T cells was sequenced by way of the Oncomine TCR Beta short-read assay. One entry per CDR3 protein results from TCRdb running MiXCR on the PCR reads. The table records some 11,000 distinct CDR3 sequences, roughly 61% of them present only once. Worth noting for this clonotype: Its specificity is unknown.

Treatment described: 10-day PBMC culture with coronavirus spike peptide pools or control peptides (ViraFEST assay). CDR3 length equals 13 residues. CDR1 DFQATT and CDR2 SNEGSKA come from the germline V gene (reference sequence). V lost 1 base to trimming and J lost 3 bases; unmatched junction nucleotides: 2. Sequencing was performed on CD4+ T cells from blood, cultured in vitro, taken before SARS-CoV-2 vaccination. The receptor's source is a human donor who had recovered from COVID-19. The chain joins TRBV20-1 to TRBJ1-2, with TRBD1 identical over 7 bases. Written as DNA, the CDR3 is TGCAGTGCTAGAGGAACAGGGGACTATGGCTACACCTTC. Its translation is CSARGTGDYGYTF.